This T cell receptor (beta chain) appears in the sequencing data of a study of CD8 T cell repertoires and HIV-1 epitope variants. Whole-study context: Twenty-five autologous and known Gag and Nef epitope variant peptides each stimulated T cells separately. Epitopes were three Gag families plus Nef HW9 and YT9.

The CDR3 is 15 residues long. Germline-derived CDR1 and CDR2 are MNHEY and SMNVEV (reference sequence). The V and J ends lost 0 bases and 9 bases, in that order; junction bases with no gene match: 4. Only in-frame clones appear in the TCRdb table, and some are missing; sequencing was by immunoSEQ multiplex PCR. The sample lists several thousand clones; approximately 65% were seen once. Details on this clone: Antigen: not known.

Sequencing was carried out using cultured CD8+ T cells derived from PBMCs. The sequence was obtained from a male donor with HIV. V usage is TRBV27 and J usage is TRBJ1-6; 8 bases align to TRBD1. This chain's CDR3 is CASSLSAGGPSPLHF. The CDR3 nucleotides are TGTGCCAGCAGTTTATCGGCAGGGGGCCCTTCACCCCTCCACTTT.